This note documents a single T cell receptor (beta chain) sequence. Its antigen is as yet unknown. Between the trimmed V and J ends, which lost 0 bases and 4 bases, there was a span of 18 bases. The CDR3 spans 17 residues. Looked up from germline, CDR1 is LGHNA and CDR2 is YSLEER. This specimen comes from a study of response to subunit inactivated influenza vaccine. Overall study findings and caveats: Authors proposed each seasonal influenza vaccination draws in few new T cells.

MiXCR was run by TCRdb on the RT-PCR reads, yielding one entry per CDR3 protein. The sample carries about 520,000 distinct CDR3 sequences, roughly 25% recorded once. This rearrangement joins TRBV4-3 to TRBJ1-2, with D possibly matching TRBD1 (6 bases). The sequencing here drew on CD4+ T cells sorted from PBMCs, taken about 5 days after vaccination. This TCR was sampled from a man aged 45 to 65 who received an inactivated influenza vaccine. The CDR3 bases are TGCGCCAGCAGCCAAGATTTAAGGGGGGACACAGCCTATGGCTACACCTTC. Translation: CASSQDLRGDTAYGYTF.